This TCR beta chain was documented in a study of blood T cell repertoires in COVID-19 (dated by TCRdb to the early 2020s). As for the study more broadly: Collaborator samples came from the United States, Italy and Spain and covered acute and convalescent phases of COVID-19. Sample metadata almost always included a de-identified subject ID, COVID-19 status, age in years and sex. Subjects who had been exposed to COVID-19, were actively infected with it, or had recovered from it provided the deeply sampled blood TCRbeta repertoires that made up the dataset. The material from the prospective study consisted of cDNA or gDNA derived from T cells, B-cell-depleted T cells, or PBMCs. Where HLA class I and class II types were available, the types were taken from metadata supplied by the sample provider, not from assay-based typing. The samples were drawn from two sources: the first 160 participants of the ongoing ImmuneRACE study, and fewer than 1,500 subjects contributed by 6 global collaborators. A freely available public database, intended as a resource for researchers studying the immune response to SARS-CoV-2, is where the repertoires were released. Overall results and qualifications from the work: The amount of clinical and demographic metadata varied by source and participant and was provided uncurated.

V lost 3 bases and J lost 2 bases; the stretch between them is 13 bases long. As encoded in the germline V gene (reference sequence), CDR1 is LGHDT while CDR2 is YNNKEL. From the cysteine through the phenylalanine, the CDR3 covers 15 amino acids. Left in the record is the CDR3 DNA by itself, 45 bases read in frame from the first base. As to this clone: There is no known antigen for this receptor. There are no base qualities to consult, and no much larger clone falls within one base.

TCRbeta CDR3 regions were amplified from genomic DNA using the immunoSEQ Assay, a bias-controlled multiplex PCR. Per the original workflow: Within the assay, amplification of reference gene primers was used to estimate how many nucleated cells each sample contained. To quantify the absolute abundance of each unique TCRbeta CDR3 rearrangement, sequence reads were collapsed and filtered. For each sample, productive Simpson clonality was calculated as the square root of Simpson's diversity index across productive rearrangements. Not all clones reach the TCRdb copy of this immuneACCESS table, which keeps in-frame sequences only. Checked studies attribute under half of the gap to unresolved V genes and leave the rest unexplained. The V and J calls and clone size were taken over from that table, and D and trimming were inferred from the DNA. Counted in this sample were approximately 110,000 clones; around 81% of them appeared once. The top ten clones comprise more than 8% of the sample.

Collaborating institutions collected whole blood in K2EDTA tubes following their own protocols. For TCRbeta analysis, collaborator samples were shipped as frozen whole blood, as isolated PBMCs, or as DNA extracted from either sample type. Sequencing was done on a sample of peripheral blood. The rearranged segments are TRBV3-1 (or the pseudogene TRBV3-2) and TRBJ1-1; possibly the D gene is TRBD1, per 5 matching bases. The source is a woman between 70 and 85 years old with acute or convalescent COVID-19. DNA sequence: TGTGCCAGCAGCCAGGGACTCACCGATAACACTGAAGCTTTCTTT. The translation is CASSQGLTDNTEAFF.